These 4 T cell receptor beta chains were all obtained from the same sample, sequenced in a study of radiotherapy plus CTLA-4 blockade in lung cancer. The method was immunoSEQ multiplex PCR; TCRdb's version includes in-frame clones alone and lacks a portion of them. The sample shows roughly 50,000 clones, approximately 90% of them seen only once. This sample comprised peripheral blood, obtained from a patient treated with radiotherapy plus ipilimumab. The receptor set was obtained from a human donor with non-small cell lung cancer whose response to radiotherapy plus ipilimumab could not be evaluated.

This clone was counted a single time. V usage is TRBV9 and J usage is TRBJ2-1, with 10 bases matching TRBD2. There are 16 residues in the CDR3. V trimming: 4 bases; J trimming: 1 base; junction bases outside the gene matches: 5. The V gene's germline CDR1 is SGDLS and CDR2 YYNGEE. The CDR3 reads CASSPGLAVSYNEQFF. CDR3 in DNA: TGTGCCAGCAGCCCTGGACTAGCGGTTTCCTACAATGAGCAGTTCTTC.

The chain employs TRBV21-1 and TRBJ1-1; the D segment call TRBD1 is taken from the table without a DNA check. TRBV21-1 is given as a pseudogene. The CDR3 sequence is 14 residues long. CDR3 nucleotide sequence: TGTGCCAGCAGCTCTAAGGCACAGCCCACTGAAGCTTTCTTT. Translation: CASSSKAQPTEAFF.

This clone was seen once. A junction end diverges from the germline sequence, so it may reflect a read error. The chain recombines TRBV7-8 with TRBJ1-1; D is perhaps TRBD1 (5 bases). This CDR3 spans 15 amino acids. Germline lookup yields CDR1 SGHVS and CDR2 FQNEAQ. CDR3 coding DNA: TGTGCCGGCAGCTTCCCTTCTGTAGGGGTCACTGAAGCTTTCTTT. This translates into CAGSFPSVGVTEAFF.

The rearrangement uses TRBV7-2 and TRBJ2-2; 9 positions agree with TRBD1. CDR1 and CDR2 (germline): SGHTA, FQGNSA. This CDR3 spans 15 amino acids. V was pared by 3 bases and J by 4 bases, with 3 bases of the junction left unmatched. CDR3 in DNA: TGTGCCAGCAGCTTGGGGACAGGGTTCACCGGGGAGCTGTTTTTT. It is translated as CASSLGTGFTGELFF. Drawing the rest from reference TRBV7-2 and TRBJ2-2, the complete variable domain is GAGVSQSPSNKVTEKGKDVELRCDPISGHTALYWYRQSLGQGLEFLIYFQGNSAPDKSGLPSDRFSAERTGGSVSTLTIQRTQQEDSAVYLCASSLGTGFTGELFFGEGSRLTVL.